What follows are 9 T cell receptor beta chains derived from one specimen sequenced in a study of technical replicates of blood from a few donors. The method was immunoSEQ multiplex PCR; TCRdb's version includes in-frame clones alone and lacks a portion of them. The sample has about 89,000 clones; over 85% are singletons. The sample consisted of T cells isolated from PBMCs. The source is a human donor in good health.

The rearrangement links TRBV6-5 to TRBJ1-4; D may be TRBD1 (5 bases). From germline, CDR1 is MNHEY and CDR2 SVGAGI. With 0 bases removed from V and 7 bases from J, the gap between germline ends came to 9 bases. The CDR3 covers 14 residues. CDR3 amino acids: CASSYSGGGEKLFF. The CDR3 DNA follows: TGTGCCAGCAGTTACTCGGGGGGAGGTGAAAAACTGTTTTTT.

The gene calls are TRBV4-1 and TRBJ1-2; no clear D gene. Germline CDR1 reads MGHRA; CDR2 reads YSYEKL. The CDR3 spans 15 residues. The germline V and J ends were trimmed by 0 bases and 9 bases, with 17 bases remaining between them. This CDR3 reads CASSQDGTHSISYTF. CDR3 nucleotide sequence: TGCGCCAGCAGCCAAGATGGTACTCACAGCATAAGCTACACCTTC.

The rearrangement uses TRBV27 and TRBJ1-2; tentative D call: TRBD1 (5 bases). V lost 3 bases and J 0 bases, leaving 8 bases between the germline ends. Germline CDR1 and CDR2: MNHEY and SMNVEV (reference sequence). The CDR3 has 14 amino acids. This CDR3 reads CASSLRGPNYGYTF. The CDR3 DNA sequence: TGTGCCAGCAGTTTGCGGGGACCTAACTATGGCTACACCTTC.

This clone was picked up one time. The chain combines TRBV11-2 with TRBJ2-1; D is possibly TRBD2 (5 bases). Germline-derived CDR1 and CDR2 are SGHAT and FQNNGV. The germline V and J ends were trimmed by 7 bases and 6 bases, with 10 bases remaining between them. The CDR3 has 12 residues. The CDR3 DNA reads TGTGCCAGCACCCAAAGCGGCAATGAGCAGTTCTTC. It yields the protein CASTQSGNEQFF.

V and J are TRBV30 and TRBJ1-1; 8 nucleotides match TRBD1. V was pared by 4 bases and J by 3 bases, with 4 bases of the junction left unmatched. The CDR3 loop spans 13 amino acids. The germline gives CDR1 GTSNPN, CDR2 SVGIG (reference sequence). The CDR3 spells CAWTGGAYTEAFF. The CDR3, as DNA: TGTGCCTGGACAGGGGGCGCTTACACTGAAGCTTTCTTT.

The chain uses TRBV27 and TRBJ1-5; D may be TRBD1 (5 bases). Germline V gives CDR1 MNHEY, CDR2 SMNVEV (reference sequence). This CDR3 is built from 13 residues. V was trimmed by 5 bases and J by 9 bases, leaving 14 bases between them. This chain's CDR3 is CASSPGHPGPQHF. CDR3 sequence (DNA): TGTGCCAGCAGTCCAGGGCACCCCGGGCCCCAGCATTTT.

The chain joins TRBV5-1 to TRBJ1-2; a weak D match, TRBD1 (5 bases). Per germline, CDR1 SGHRS and CDR2 YFSETQ. V was shortened by 3 bases and J by 2 bases, with 17 bases between the two germline ends. The CDR3 has 16 amino acids. Written as DNA, the CDR3 is TGCGCCAGCAGCTCTGGTTCCTATAACAGGAACTATGGCTACACCTTC. Encoded protein: CASSSGSYNRNYGYTF.

The V and J genes are TRBV6-6 and TRBJ2-1; tentatively, D is TRBD1 (6 bases). This CDR3 comprises 11 residues. The germline V and J ends were trimmed by 8 bases and 7 bases, with 9 bases remaining between them. CDR1 is MNHNY and CDR2 is SVGAGI in the germline V gene (reference sequence). For the CDR3, the DNA is TGTGCCAGCGGGGGCCTGAATGAGCAGTTCTTC. Its translation: CASGGLNEQFF.

Here the CDR3 reads CASSPNQQRDYGYTF. CDR3 DNA sequence: TGTGCCAGCAGCCCAAATCAGCAACGGGACTATGGCTACACCTTC. This chain links TRBV11-3 with TRBJ1-2, with D unresolved. V lost 5 bases and J 3 bases, leaving 16 bases between the germline ends. CDR1 and CDR2 from the germline V gene are SGHNT and YENEEA. This CDR3 comprises 15 residues.